Below are 23 T cell receptor beta chains sequenced from a single sample in a study of cytomegalovirus exposure and HLA in healthy donors. The PCR ran on 60 Vbeta and 13 Jbeta primers. Only in-frame clones appear in the TCRdb table, and some are missing; sequencing was by immunoSEQ multiplex PCR. This sample has 150,000 or so clones, with around three quarters found just once. Sequencing was done on a sample of PBMCs. The source of these receptors is a woman aged 60-70 years in good health and CMV-seropositive.

The chain links TRBV5-6 to TRBJ1-1; TRBD1 agrees at 9 bases. The CDR3 is made up of 12 amino acids. The V segment lost 5 bases and the J segment 4 bases; nucleotides outside the gene matches: 0. The germline gives CDR1 SGHDT, CDR2 YYEEEE. The CDR3 protein is CASRTGGTEAFF. The CDR3 DNA sequence: TGTGCCAGCAGGACAGGGGGCACTGAAGCTTTCTTT.

The gene calls are TRBV5-4 and TRBJ2-7, with 8 positions matching TRBD2. This CDR3 is 15 amino acids long. V lost 0 bases and J lost 4; bases outside the gene matches: 6. CDR1 is SGHNT, CDR2 YYREEE, per germline (reference sequence). DNA of the CDR3: TGTGCCAGCAGCTTGGAACCGGGAGGGCCTTACGAGCAGTACTTC. This translates into CASSLEPGGPYEQYF.

This chain uses TRBV5-4 with TRBJ1-2; a possible D gene is TRBD1 (6 bases). There are 13 residues in the CDR3. V was clipped by 3 bases and J by 4 bases, with 10 bases between them. Germline-derived CDR1 and CDR2 are SGHNT and YYREEE (reference sequence). CDR3 coding DNA: TGTGCCAGCAGCTCGGACAGTGCCTATGGCTACACCTTC. Protein sequence: CASSSDSAYGYTF.

The chain is built from TRBV11-2 and TRBJ1-2; 7 bases agree with TRBD1. Trimming took 5 bases from V and 4 from J; bases not matched to a gene: 4. CDR3 length: 13 residues. CDR1 is SGHAT, CDR2 FQNNGV, per germline. The CDR3 DNA is TGTGCCAGCAGCAATTCAGGGGGCTATGGCTACACCTTC. It encodes CASSNSGGYGYTF.

This chain joins TRBV7-8 and TRBJ1-2, with D tentatively TRBD1 (6 bases). This CDR3 spans 22 amino acids. In germline, CDR1 is SGHVS, CDR2 FQNEAQ. V dropped 3 bases and J dropped 4 bases, with 36 bases sitting between them. Here the CDR3 DNA reads TGTGCCAGCAGCTTGGAACGGTTCGGGCCGCGAATGCAGGGGCGTTTAGGCTATGGCTACACCTTC. Translating it yields CASSLERFGPRMQGRLGYGYTF.

The chain recombines TRBV7-9 with TRBJ1-4; D may be TRBD1 (6 bases). This CDR3 spans 13 amino acids. Germline V gene sequence: CDR1 SEHNR, CDR2 FQNEAQ (reference sequence). V was trimmed by 1 base and J by 11 bases, leaving 11 bases between them. CDR3 protein: CASSLGGHQKLFF. The DNA for the CDR3 is TGTGCCAGCAGCTTAGGGGGACACCAGAAACTGTTTTTT.

The chain has TRBV11-2 and TRBJ1-5; 7 bases match TRBD1. This CDR3 spans 15 amino acids. After removal of 5 bases from V and 2 bases from J, the junction contained 6 bases not matched to a gene. Germline values: CDR1 SGHAT, CDR2 FQNNGV. CDR3 region: CASSTNRGGNQPQHF. The DNA of the CDR3 is TGTGCCAGCAGCACAAACAGGGGTGGCAATCAGCCCCAGCATTTT.

The V and J genes are TRBV28 and TRBJ2-7; 8 bases match TRBD2. V shed 2 bases and J 3 bases; nucleotides not matched to a gene: 9. Germline lookup yields CDR1 MDHEN and CDR2 SYDVKM. The CDR3 contains 16 residues. CDR3 nucleotide sequence: TGTGCCAGCAGTTTACGTACTAGCGGAGGACGCTACGAGCAGTACTTC. It specifies CASSLRTSGGRYEQYF.

The chain recombines TRBV7-3 with TRBJ2-1, with TRBD2 identical over 10 bases. The CDR3 has 14 amino acids. Germline-derived CDR1 and CDR2 are SGHTA and FQGTGA. The ends lost 5 bases at V and 7 bases at J; junction bases unmatched: 5. Written as DNA, the CDR3 is TGTGCCAGCAGCGCACTAGCGGGATCTAATGAGCAGTTCTTC. Translated, it gives CASSALAGSNEQFF.

The chain combines TRBV19 with TRBJ2-7; 12 nucleotides line up with TRBD2. V gave up 8 bases and J gave up 0 bases; unmatched junction bases: 2. CDR3 length: 14 amino acids. Per germline, CDR1 LNHDA and CDR2 SQIVND (reference sequence). CDR3 DNA sequence: TGTGCCAGTGCGACTAGCGGGAGCTCCTACGAGCAGTACTTC. It specifies CASATSGSSYEQYF. Full variable domain (outside the CDR3, taken from reference TRBV19 and TRBJ2-7): DGGITQSPKYLFRKEGQNVTLSCEQNLNHDAMYWYRQDPGQGLRLIYYSQIVNDFQKGDIAEGYSVSREKKESFPLTVTSAQKNPTAFYLCASATSGSSYEQYFGPGTRLTVT.

This clone has just a few counts. The J gene is TRBJ1-1, the V gene TRBV25-1, with D perhaps matching TRBD1 (5 bases). V was pared by 6 bases and J by 11 bases, with 28 bases between. CDR3 size: 16 residues. Germline loops: CDR1 MGHDK, CDR2 SYGVNS. CDR3 loop: CASSAKEGYPGGDAFF. The DNA of the CDR3 is TGTGCCAGCAGCGCCAAGGAGGGTTACCCGGGAGGGGACGCTTTCTTT.

V and J are TRBV19 and TRBJ2-1, with 11 bases that match TRBD2. This CDR3 has 17 amino acids. Germline values: CDR1 LNHDA, CDR2 SQIVND (reference sequence). V lost 6 bases to trimming and J lost 9 bases; unmatched junction nucleotides: 16. The CDR3 DNA sequence: TGTGCCAGTAGAGGGACTAGCGGCCTTCTCCTTACGGGTGAGCAGTTCTTC. It translates to CASRGTSGLLLTGEQFF.

The chain has TRBV11-2 and TRBJ1-1; D not resolved. Germline CDR1 reads SGHAT; CDR2 reads FQNNGV. CDR3 length: 15 residues. V was pared by 0 bases and J by 4 bases, with 12 bases between. CDR3 in DNA: TGTGCCAGCAGCTTAGAACCGGCCCCGGGCACTGAAGCTTTCTTT. It is translated as CASSLEPAPGTEAFF.

This clone was detected a few times. J is TRBJ1-1 and V is TRBV5-8; TRBD1 matches 7 bases. This CDR3 region has 14 residues. Germline CDR1 reads SGHTS; CDR2 reads YDEGEE. V trimming: 4 bases; J trimming: 1 base; junction bases outside the gene matches: 4. CDR3 residues: CASSRWDRNTEAFF. CDR3 nucleotides: TGTGCCAGCAGCCGCTGGGACAGGAACACTGAAGCTTTCTTT. The entire variable domain, with the rest obtained from reference TRBV5-8 and TRBJ1-1, is as follows: EAGVTQSPTHLIKTRGQQATLRCSPISGHTSVYWYQQALGLGLQFLLWYDEGEERNRGNFPPRFSGRQFPNYSSELNVNALELEDSALYLCASSRWDRNTEAFFGQGTRLTVV.

A few counts support this clone. The chain combines TRBV5-4 with TRBJ2-1; 9 positions agree with TRBD2. Germline CDR1 SGHNT, CDR2 YYREEE (reference sequence). The CDR3 contains 16 residues. The J segment lost 9 bases and the V segment lost 3 bases, leaving 13 bases of the junction unmatched. The DNA of the CDR3 is TGTGCCAGCAGCTGGAAACGGGGCGGGAGGGCGGGTGAGCAGTTCTTC. This sequence encodes CASSWKRGGRAGEQFF.

This sequence joins TRBV29-1 and TRBJ1-4; no definite D call. The ends were cut back, 5 bases at V and 7 bases at J, with 14 bases in the middle. CDR1 SQVTM and CDR2 ANQGSEA come from the germline V gene. The CDR3 is 13 residues long. The CDR3 protein is CSVSRGRAEKLFF. DNA for the CDR3: TGCAGCGTTTCTCGGGGTCGTGCTGAAAAACTGTTTTTT.

This chain connects TRBV18 to TRBJ1-1, with 7 bases that match TRBD1. Germline loops: CDR1 KGHSH, CDR2 LQKENI. Losses at the gene ends were 6 bases for V and 3 bases for J; bases not matched to a gene: 7. CDR3 length: 14 amino acids. Here the CDR3 reads CASSERQGDTEAFF. In DNA, the CDR3 is TGTGCCAGCTCCGAACGACAGGGAGACACTGAAGCTTTCTTT.

V usage is TRBV7-8 and J usage is TRBJ2-3; 9 bases match TRBD2. The CDR3 sequence is 16 residues long. V shed 5 bases and J 2 bases; nucleotides not matched to a gene: 8. The germline CDR1 and CDR2 sequences are SGHVS and FQNEAQ. The CDR3 DNA reads as TGTGCCAGCAGCCTCCTCCTAGCGGGGTCCACAGATACGCAGTATTTT. Amino acids: CASSLLLAGSTDTQYF.

The chain links TRBV6-5 to TRBJ2-2; a weak D match, TRBD2 (5 bases). Germline loops: CDR1 MNHEY, CDR2 SVGAGI. Trimming removed 6 bases from V and 0 bases from J, with 11 bases in between. The CDR3 loop spans 15 amino acids. The CDR3 coding sequence is TGTGCCAGCAGGGGAGCTCAGGCGAACACCGGGGAGCTGTTTTTT. Residues: CASRGAQANTGELFF.

The rearrangement joins TRBV30 to TRBJ2-4; unclear D gene. Germline V gene data show CDR1 as GTSNPN and CDR2 as SVGIG (reference sequence). Trimming took 3 bases from V and 6 from J, leaving 12 bases between them. The CDR3 loop spans 13 amino acids. CDR3 in DNA: TGTGCCTGGAGCCCCCCGAGTTCAAACATTCAGTACTTC. This gives the protein CAWSPPSSNIQYF.

The rearrangement joins TRBV4-1 to TRBJ2-5, with a possible D match to TRBD1 (5 bases). CDR1 is MGHRA, CDR2 YSYEKL, per germline. The CDR3 contains 15 residues. The ends were cut back, 2 bases at V and 1 base at J, with 11 bases in the middle. The CDR3 here is CASSQLSRVQETQYF. In DNA, the CDR3 is TGCGCCAGCAGCCAACTTAGCAGGGTCCAAGAGACCCAGTACTTC.

This clone was observed a handful of times. Relative to the germline gene, one junction end is altered; a read error may explain this. V and J are TRBV15 and TRBJ2-1; D gene uncertain. CDR1 and CDR2 (germline): LNHNV, YYDKDF (reference sequence). This CDR3 has 15 residues. In nucleotides, the CDR3 is TGTGCCACGAGCACACTGGAGAAGGCCTACAATGAGCAGTTCTTC. Translating gives CATSTLEKAYNEQFF.

V is TRBV4-1 and J is TRBJ1-1; D is unclear. Germline loops: CDR1 MGHRA, CDR2 YSYEKL. The CDR3 extends over 15 amino acids. The V and J ends lost 4 bases and 5 bases respectively, with 17 bases between them. CDR3 DNA: TGCGCCAGCAGCCTCCTTGGCAAATCGAGGACTGAAGCTTTCTTT. It yields the protein CASSLLGKSRTEAFF.